The sequence of this TCR beta chain was determined in a study of regulatory and conventional T cells in RAG deficiency. The CDR3 consists of 14 residues. CDR1 SGHKS and CDR2 YYEKEE come from the germline V gene (reference sequence). J lost 5 bases, V lost 2 bases, and 6 bases had no gene match. Profiled with immunoSEQ multiplex PCR; TCRdb holds only in-frame clones, not every one. Of more than 40,000 clones in the sample, 85% to 90% were seen once. Of note for this clone: Its antigen is unknown.

Genomic DNA came from blood conventional CD4+ T cells gated CD25-low CD127-high. Whole-study results and caveats: Treg unique TCR beta sequences were about 100-fold fewer in Omenn syndrome and CID/AS patients than controls. Shannon entropy fell and Simpson indices rose in RAG-deficient patients.

These data were likewise used in another study, on regulatory T cells. From that paper: The PCR used 52 TRBV and 13 TRBJ primers.

This sequence joins TRBV5-5 and TRBJ2-5; 7 bases map to TRBD1. The TCR sequence derives from a human donor in good health. Material for sequencing was CD4+ effector T cells sorted from blood. The CDR3 loop reads CASSLLQGSETQYF. For the CDR3, the DNA is TGTGCCAGCAGCTTACTACAGGGGTCGGAGACCCAGTACTTC.